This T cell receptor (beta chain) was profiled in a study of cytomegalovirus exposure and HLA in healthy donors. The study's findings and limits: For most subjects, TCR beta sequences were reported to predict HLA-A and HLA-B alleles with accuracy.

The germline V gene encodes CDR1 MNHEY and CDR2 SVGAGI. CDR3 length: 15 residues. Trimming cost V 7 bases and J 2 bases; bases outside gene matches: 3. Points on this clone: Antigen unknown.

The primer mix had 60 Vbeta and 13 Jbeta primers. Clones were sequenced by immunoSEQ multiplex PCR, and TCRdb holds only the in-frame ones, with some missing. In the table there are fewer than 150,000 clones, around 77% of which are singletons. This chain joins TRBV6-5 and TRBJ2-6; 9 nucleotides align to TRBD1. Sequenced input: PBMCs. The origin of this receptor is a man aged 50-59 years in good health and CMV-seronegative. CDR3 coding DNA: TGTGCCAGCATGACAGGGGGGCCTGGGGCCAACGTCCTGACTTTC. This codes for CASMTGGPGANVLTF.